This TCR beta chain was sequenced for a study of shared clonotypes between healthy human individuals. Findings of the study overall: What limited the represented genetic and exposure-history diversity was the small number of donors.

Each CD8 memory set brought CD45RO+ cells together with CCR7-negative CD45RA+ TemRA cells. Libraries were prepared by immunoSEQ multiplex PCR; TCRdb keeps only in-frame clonotypes and omits some of them. The sample holds approximately 110,000 clones, about 70% seen once. On this clone itself: Its specificity is not known.

The sequenced material came from memory CD8+ T cells sorted from blood. Described subset: CD45RO+ cells pooled with CCR7-negative TemRA cells. This TCR came from a woman under 40 in good health.

CDR3 nucleotides: TGTGCCAGCAGCTGGGACCGGGACGAGCAGTACTTC. This codes for CASSWDRDEQYF. The rearrangement links TRBV7-9 to TRBJ2-7; D may match TRBD1 or TRBD2 (5 bases each). Per the germline V gene, CDR1 is SEHNR and CDR2 is FQNEAQ (reference sequence). V lost 4 bases and J 5 bases, leaving 9 bases between the germline ends. The CDR3 has 12 residues.